The sequence of this T cell receptor (beta chain) was determined in a study of CD8+ T cells in alopecia areata. Regarding the study as a whole: There were many expanded lesional clones persisting in scalp and blood during tofacitinib. With just one nonresponder, it is still uncertain whether baseline CD8+ expansion relates to response. Clonality was higher in lesional than normal scalp, especially in alopecia totalis/universalis. Tofacitinib significantly lowered scalp clonality and expanded CD8+ clones among the top 100.

RNA extraction was followed by reverse transcription into cDNA, which acted as the sequencing template. Some clones are missing from TCRdb's copy, which holds only in-frame ones; the method was immunoSEQ multiplex PCR. The sample records about 250,000 clones, about 62% being singletons. Treatment described: oral pan-JAK inhibitor, 5-10 mg twice daily. Trimming shortened V by 2 bases and J by 1 base, and 13 bases separated the two germline ends. The CDR3 contains 15 residues. Germline CDR1 reads SGHDT; CDR2 reads YYEEEE. About this clone itself: Its antigen remains unknown.

The source is a human donor with alopecia areata. This specimen consisted of CD4+ T cells sorted from blood, obtained around week 54, from a patient treated with tofacitinib. This chain connects TRBV5-6 to TRBJ2-7, with a possible D match to TRBD1 (6 bases). CDR3 nucleotide sequence: TGTGCCAGCAGCTTATCCCCCAGGGGTTCCTACGAGCAGTACTTC. This sequence encodes CASSLSPRGSYEQYF.